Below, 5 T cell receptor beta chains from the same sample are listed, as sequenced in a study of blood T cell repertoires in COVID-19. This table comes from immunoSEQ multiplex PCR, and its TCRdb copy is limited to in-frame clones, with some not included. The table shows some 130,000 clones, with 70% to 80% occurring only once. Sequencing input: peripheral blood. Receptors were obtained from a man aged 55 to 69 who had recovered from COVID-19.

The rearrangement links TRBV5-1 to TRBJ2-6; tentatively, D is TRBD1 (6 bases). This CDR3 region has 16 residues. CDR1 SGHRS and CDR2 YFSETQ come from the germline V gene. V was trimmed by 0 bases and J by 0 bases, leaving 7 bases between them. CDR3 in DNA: TGCGCCAGCAGCTTGGAAGGGGGCTCTGGGGCCAACGTCCTGACTTTC. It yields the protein CASSLEGGSGANVLTF.

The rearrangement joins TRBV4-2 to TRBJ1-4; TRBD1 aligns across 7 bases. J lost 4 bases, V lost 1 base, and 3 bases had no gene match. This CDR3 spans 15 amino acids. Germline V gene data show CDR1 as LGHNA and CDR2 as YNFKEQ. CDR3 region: CASSQAQGVNEKLFF. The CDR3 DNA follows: TGTGCCAGCAGCCAAGCCCAGGGGGTTAATGAAAAACTGTTTTTT.

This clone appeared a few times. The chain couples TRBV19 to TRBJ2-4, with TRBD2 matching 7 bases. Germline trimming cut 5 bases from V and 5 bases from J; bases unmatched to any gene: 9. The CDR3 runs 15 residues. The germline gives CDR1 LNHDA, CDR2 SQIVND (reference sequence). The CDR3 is CASSSPHRGENIQYF. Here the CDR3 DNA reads TGTGCCAGTAGTTCCCCCCACCGGGGGGAAAACATTCAGTACTTC.

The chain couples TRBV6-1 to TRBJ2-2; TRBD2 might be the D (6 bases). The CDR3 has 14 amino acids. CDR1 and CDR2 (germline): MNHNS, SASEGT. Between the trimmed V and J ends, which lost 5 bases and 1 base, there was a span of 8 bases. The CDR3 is CASSRDLNTGELFF. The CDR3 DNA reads TGTGCCAGCAGTCGGGACTTGAACACCGGGGAGCTGTTTTTT.

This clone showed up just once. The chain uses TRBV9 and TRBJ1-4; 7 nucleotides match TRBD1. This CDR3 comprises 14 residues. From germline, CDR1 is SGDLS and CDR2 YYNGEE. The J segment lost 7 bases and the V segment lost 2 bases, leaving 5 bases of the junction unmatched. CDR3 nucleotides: TGTGCCAGCAGCGTCACAGGGGTGGGTGAAAAACTGTTTTTT. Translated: CASSVTGVGEKLFF.